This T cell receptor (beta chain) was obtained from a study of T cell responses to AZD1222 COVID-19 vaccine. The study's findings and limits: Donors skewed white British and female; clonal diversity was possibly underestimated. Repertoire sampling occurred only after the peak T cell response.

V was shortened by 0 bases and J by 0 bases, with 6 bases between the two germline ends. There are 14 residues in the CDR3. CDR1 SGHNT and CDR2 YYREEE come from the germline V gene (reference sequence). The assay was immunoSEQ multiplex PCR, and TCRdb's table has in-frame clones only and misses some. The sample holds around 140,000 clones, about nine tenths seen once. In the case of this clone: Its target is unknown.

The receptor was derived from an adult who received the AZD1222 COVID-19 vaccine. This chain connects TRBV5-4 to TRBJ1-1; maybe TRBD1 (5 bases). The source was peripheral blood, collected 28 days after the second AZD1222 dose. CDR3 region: CASSLGQMNTEAFF. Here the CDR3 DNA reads TGTGCCAGCAGCTTGGGACAGATGAACACTGAAGCTTTCTTT.